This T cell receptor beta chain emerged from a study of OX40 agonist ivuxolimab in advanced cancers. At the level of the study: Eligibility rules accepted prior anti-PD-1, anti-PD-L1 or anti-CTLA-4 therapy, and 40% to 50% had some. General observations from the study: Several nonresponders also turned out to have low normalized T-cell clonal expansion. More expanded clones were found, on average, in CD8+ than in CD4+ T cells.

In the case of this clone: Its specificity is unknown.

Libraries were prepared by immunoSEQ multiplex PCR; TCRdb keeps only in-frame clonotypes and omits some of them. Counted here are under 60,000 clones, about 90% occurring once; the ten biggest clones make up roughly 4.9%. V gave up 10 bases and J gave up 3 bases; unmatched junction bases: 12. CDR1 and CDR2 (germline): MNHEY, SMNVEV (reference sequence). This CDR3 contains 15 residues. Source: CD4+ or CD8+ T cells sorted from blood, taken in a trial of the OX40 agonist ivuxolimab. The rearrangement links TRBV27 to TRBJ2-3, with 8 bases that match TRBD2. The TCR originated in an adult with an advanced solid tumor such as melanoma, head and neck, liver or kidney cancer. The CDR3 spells CATKRGFSVTDTQYF. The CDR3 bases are TGTGCCACGAAGCGGGGGTTTAGCGTAACAGATACGCAGTATTTT.